This T cell receptor beta chain was identified during a study of control samples from healthy donors and cancer patients. This CDR3 has 16 amino acids. Germline values: CDR1 MNHEY, CDR2 SMNVEV (reference sequence). The V gene end was trimmed by 2 bases and the J gene end by 8 bases; junction bases not matched to a gene: 9. The assay was immunoSEQ multiplex PCR, and TCRdb's table has in-frame clones only and misses some. Of roughly 170,000 clones listed, 85% to 90% are singletons. V and J are TRBV27 and TRBJ2-3, with 11 bases identical to TRBD2. The sequenced material came from blood. This clonotype was obtained from a young woman in good health. This CDR3 is CASSLQVGGTSGTQYF. CDR3 bases: TGTGCCAGCAGTTTACAGGTCGGCGGGACTAGCGGTACGCAGTATTTT.